This T cell receptor (beta chain) was obtained from a study of T cell responses to AZD1222 COVID-19 vaccine. Regarding the study as a whole: At baseline, just five to seven AZD1222 recipients tested seropositive. Repertoires were obtained only post-peak T cell response. Per reports, nearly half of all spike-specific TCRs target regions that are unmutated in variants. Donors in the cohort were predominantly white British and more often female, and clonal diversity was possibly underestimated.

TCRdb keeps only in-frame clones here, not all; method: immunoSEQ multiplex PCR. In the table there are 150,000 to 160,000 clones, 70% to 90% of which are singletons. The sample holds one count of this clone. Its antigen is currently unknown. The sequence derives from an adult who had recovered from COVID-19. The material sequenced was peripheral blood, taken after recovery from COVID-19.

CDR3 nucleotide sequence: TGTGCCAGCAGCCCCTCCGGTGCGGGTTCTTTCGAGCCTGAGCAGTTCTTC. Its protein product is CASSPSGAGSFEPEQFF. This chain links TRBV7-3 with TRBJ2-1; a weak D match, TRBD2 (5 bases). V dropped 5 bases and J dropped 9 bases, with 26 bases sitting between them. Per germline, CDR1 SGHTA and CDR2 FQGTGA. CDR3 length equals 17 residues.